A selection of T cell receptor beta chains follows, all from one sample in a study of T cells in localized non-small cell lung cancer. TCRdb's table, derived via immunoSEQ multiplex PCR, lists solely in-frame clones and lacks some. In the table there are roughly 35,000 clones, around 85% of which are singletons. Sequencing used peripheral blood, obtained before any cancer treatment. Every receptor here comes from a woman aged 40-69 years with stage I lung adenocarcinoma. Each CDR3 is given with its conserved first and last residue. A D gene is named only where the DNA matches it firmly. Only part of the rows carry a size: once, few, many, or a class if the clone is expanded.

v_call: TRBV6-1; j_call: TRBJ1-4; clone_size: .; d_call: .; cdr3_length: 14; cdr3_aa: CATADTGRGEKLFF; cdr3_nt: TGTGCCACCGCCGATACTGGGAGGGGTGAAAAACTGTTTTTT
v_call: TRBV19; j_call: TRBJ2-2; clone_size: .; d_call: .; cdr3_length: 15; cdr3_aa: CASSRSRQNTGELFF; cdr3_nt: TGTGCCAGTAGTAGGTCTCGACAGAACACCGGGGAGCTGTTTTTT
v_call: TRBV10-2; j_call: TRBJ1-3; clone_size: .; d_call: .; cdr3_length: 11; cdr3_aa: CASSLGDTIYF; cdr3_nt: TGCGCCAGCAGTCTGGGAGACACCATATATTTT
v_call: TRBV28; j_call: TRBJ2-7; clone_size: .; d_call: .; cdr3_length: 14; cdr3_aa: CASRPPNQGGEQYF; cdr3_nt: TGTGCCAGCCGCCCGCCCAACCAGGGGGGCGAGCAGTACTTC
v_call: TRBV19; j_call: TRBJ2-1; clone_size: .; d_call: .; cdr3_length: 15; cdr3_aa: CASSIVWTSYNEQFF; cdr3_nt: TGTGCCAGTAGTATAGTGTGGACGTCCTACAATGAGCAGTTCTTC
v_call: TRBV29-1; j_call: TRBJ2-1; clone_size: .; d_call: .; cdr3_length: 14; cdr3_aa: CSVRQASSYNEQFF; cdr3_nt: TGCAGCGTGCGACAGGCAAGCTCCTACAATGAGCAGTTCTTC
v_call: TRBV7-9; j_call: TRBJ1-5; clone_size: .; d_call: .; cdr3_length: 16; cdr3_aa: CASSLVQRGHNQPQHF; cdr3_nt: TGTGCCAGCAGCTTAGTTCAGCGGGGGCACAATCAGCCCCAGCATTTT
v_call: TRBV7-9; j_call: TRBJ1-5; clone_size: .; d_call: .; cdr3_length: 13; cdr3_aa: CASSYRENQPQHF; cdr3_nt: TGTGCCAGCAGCTACAGGGAAAATCAGCCCCAGCATTTT
v_call: TRBV28; j_call: TRBJ2-7; clone_size: .; d_call: TRBD2; cdr3_length: 16; cdr3_aa: CASSLRSRGGSYEQYF; cdr3_nt: TGTGCCAGCAGTTTAAGATCGCGGGGGGGGTCCTACGAGCAGTACTTC
v_call: TRBV2; j_call: TRBJ1-5; clone_size: .; d_call: TRBD1; cdr3_length: 15; cdr3_aa: CASSVSGGLNQPQHF; cdr3_nt: TGTGCCAGCAGTGTGTCAGGGGGACTGAATCAGCCCCAGCATTTT
v_call: TRBV6-1; j_call: TRBJ1-5; clone_size: .; d_call: .; cdr3_length: 14; cdr3_aa: CASSESDSNQPQHF; cdr3_nt: TGTGCCAGCAGTGAATCAGATAGCAATCAGCCCCAGCATTTT
v_call: TRBV19; j_call: TRBJ1-1; clone_size: .; d_call: TRBD1; cdr3_length: 16; cdr3_aa: CASSSDRGLRNTEAFF; cdr3_nt: TGTGCCAGTAGCTCGGACAGGGGGCTAAGGAACACTGAAGCTTTCTTT
v_call: TRBV7-2; j_call: TRBJ1-5; clone_size: .; d_call: .; cdr3_length: 15; cdr3_aa: CASSSRGGGNQPQHF; cdr3_nt: TGTGCCAGCAGCTCCAGGGGTGGGGGGAATCAGCCCCAGCATTTT
v_call: TRBV5-5; j_call: TRBJ2-7; clone_size: .; d_call: .; cdr3_length: 15; cdr3_aa: CASSLVSQVSYEQYF; cdr3_nt: TGTGCCAGCAGCTTGGTTTCGCAGGTATCCTACGAGCAGTACTTC
v_call: TRBV7-6; j_call: TRBJ2-2; clone_size: .; d_call: TRBD2; cdr3_length: 20; cdr3_aa: CASSFLSIGTSDSNTGELFF; cdr3_nt: TGTGCCAGCAGCTTTTTGAGTATCGGGACTAGCGATTCGAACACCGGGGAGCTGTTTTTT
v_call: TRBV27; j_call: TRBJ2-7; clone_size: .; d_call: .; cdr3_length: 14; cdr3_aa: CASSSLAASYEQYF; cdr3_nt: TGTGCCAGCAGTTCCTTAGCGGCCTCCTACGAGCAGTACTTC
v_call: TRBV7-2; j_call: TRBJ2-7; clone_size: few; d_call: TRBD1; cdr3_length: 14; cdr3_aa: CASSTDRGNREQYF; cdr3_nt: TGTGCCAGCAGCACCGACAGGGGGAATAGGGAGCAGTACTTC
v_call: TRBV4-1; j_call: TRBJ1-2; clone_size: .; d_call: TRBD1; cdr3_length: 14; cdr3_aa: CASSQGWQGDGYTF; cdr3_nt: TGCGCCAGCAGCCAAGGGTGGCAGGGGGATGGCTACACCTTC
v_call: TRBV4-1; j_call: TRBJ2-1; clone_size: .; d_call: TRBD2; cdr3_length: 18; cdr3_aa: CASSGATSGGTGRNEQFF; cdr3_nt: TGCGCCAGCAGCGGGGCCACTAGCGGGGGGACCGGCCGCAATGAGCAGTTCTTC
v_call: TRBV4-1; j_call: TRBJ1-5; clone_size: .; d_call: .; cdr3_length: 15; cdr3_aa: CASSQGQADNQPQHF; cdr3_nt: TGCGCCAGCAGCCAAGGACAGGCTGACAATCAGCCCCAGCATTTT
v_call: TRBV25-1; j_call: TRBJ1-2; clone_size: .; d_call: .; cdr3_length: 18; cdr3_aa: CASSELRLTGSNNYGYTF; cdr3_nt: TGTGCCAGCAGTGAACTTAGGTTGACAGGCAGCAATAACTATGGCTACACCTTC
v_call: TRBV5-6; j_call: TRBJ2-6; clone_size: .; d_call: TRBD2; cdr3_length: 17; cdr3_aa: CASSLVSAGRGANVLTF; cdr3_nt: TGTGCCAGCAGCTTGGTTTCAGCGGGGCGCGGGGCCAACGTCCTGACTTTC
v_call: TRBV7-9; j_call: TRBJ2-2; clone_size: .; d_call: .; cdr3_length: 15; cdr3_aa: CASSLAAGNTGELFF; cdr3_nt: TGTGCCAGCAGCTTAGCCGCAGGGAACACCGGGGAGCTGTTTTTT
v_call: TRBV6-6; j_call: TRBJ2-7; clone_size: .; d_call: .; cdr3_length: 13; cdr3_aa: CASSRPDSYEQYF; cdr3_nt: TGTGCCAGTTCCAGGCCCGACTCCTACGAGCAGTACTTC
v_call: TRBV2; j_call: TRBJ2-5; clone_size: .; d_call: TRBD1; cdr3_length: 14; cdr3_aa: CASSGDRGRKTQYF; cdr3_nt: TGTGCCAGCAGTGGGGACAGGGGGCGAAAGACCCAGTACTTC
v_call: TRBV28; j_call: TRBJ2-5; clone_size: .; d_call: .; cdr3_length: 14; cdr3_aa: CASSYTSLGETQYF; cdr3_nt: TGTGCCAGCAGTTACACCTCACTTGGGGAGACCCAGTACTTC
v_call: TRBV5-8; j_call: TRBJ2-5; clone_size: .; d_call: TRBD1; cdr3_length: 17; cdr3_aa: CASSFPWGQGKGETQYF; cdr3_nt: TGTGCCAGCAGCTTCCCTTGGGGACAGGGGAAGGGAGAGACCCAGTACTTC
v_call: TRBV18; j_call: TRBJ1-2; clone_size: .; d_call: .; cdr3_length: 15; cdr3_aa: CASSPSRGVVDGYTF; cdr3_nt: TGTGCCAGCTCACCATCCCGGGGGGTCGTAGATGGCTACACCTTC
v_call: TRBV29-1; j_call: TRBJ2-4; clone_size: .; d_call: .; cdr3_length: 14; cdr3_aa: CSVVGGRMGNIQYF; cdr3_nt: TGCAGCGTTGTGGGGGGCCGCATGGGGAACATTCAGTACTTC
v_call: TRBV5-6; j_call: TRBJ2-7; clone_size: few; d_call: .; cdr3_length: 13; cdr3_aa: CASSGESPYEQYF; cdr3_nt: TGTGCCAGCAGCGGGGAGTCTCCCTACGAGCAGTACTTC
v_call: TRBV28; j_call: TRBJ1-6; clone_size: .; d_call: .; cdr3_length: 16; cdr3_aa: CASSFGQAHPNSPLHF; cdr3_nt: TGTGCCAGCAGTTTTGGTCAGGCCCACCCCAATTCACCCCTCCACTTT
v_call: TRBV29-1; j_call: TRBJ2-5; clone_size: .; d_call: TRBD1; cdr3_length: 15; cdr3_aa: CSVAGVGGAGETQYF; cdr3_nt: TGCAGCGTTGCGGGCGTAGGGGGCGCGGGAGAGACCCAGTACTTC
v_call: TRBV5-4; j_call: TRBJ2-5; clone_size: .; d_call: TRBD2; cdr3_length: 13; cdr3_aa: CASSLDPGGTQYF; cdr3_nt: TGTGCCAGCAGCTTGGACCCGGGGGGGACCCAGTACTTC
v_call: TRBV5-8; j_call: TRBJ2-1; clone_size: .; d_call: TRBD2; cdr3_length: 14; cdr3_aa: CASSFSGGASEQFF; cdr3_nt: TGTGCCAGCAGCTTCAGCGGGGGGGCAAGTGAGCAGTTCTTC
v_call: TRBV11-2; j_call: TRBJ1-1; clone_size: few; d_call: .; cdr3_length: 14; cdr3_aa: CASSLAGGAFEAFF; cdr3_nt: TGTGCCAGCAGCTTAGCGGGGGGCGCATTTGAAGCTTTCTTT
v_call: TRBV5-1; j_call: TRBJ1-4; clone_size: .; d_call: .; cdr3_length: 15; cdr3_aa: CASSQQGGSHEKLFF; cdr3_nt: TGCGCCAGCAGCCAACAGGGTGGGAGTCATGAAAAACTGTTTTTT
v_call: TRBV10-2; j_call: TRBJ2-2; clone_size: .; d_call: TRBD1; cdr3_length: 15; cdr3_aa: CASTEPGQGVGELFF; cdr3_nt: TGCGCCAGCACTGAACCGGGACAGGGTGTCGGGGAGCTGTTTTTT
v_call: TRBV7-8; j_call: TRBJ1-5; clone_size: .; d_call: TRBD1; cdr3_length: 15; cdr3_aa: CASSPDRGLNQPQHF; cdr3_nt: TGTGCCAGCAGCCCCGACAGGGGGCTAAATCAGCCCCAGCATTTT